The source of this T cell receptor beta chain is a study of blood T cell repertoires in COVID-19. The wider study: Both acute and convalescent COVID-19 samples were obtained from the United States, Italy and Spain. T cells, B-cell-depleted T cells, or PBMCs supplied cDNA or gDNA.

Original data processing: The authors estimated nucleated cell counts from reference gene primer amplification. The data were produced by immunoSEQ multiplex PCR, yet TCRdb's version contains in-frame clones alone and is incomplete. V and J calls plus clone size are reproduced from that table; the DNA served to infer D and trimming. This table has 60,000 to 90,000 clones, less than 85% appearing once. Points on this clone: Other DNA sequences from this sample encode an identical CDR3 as well.

Germline loops: CDR1 SGHRS, CDR2 YFSETQ. The CDR3 is made up of 14 amino acids. The germline V and J ends were trimmed by 3 bases and 1 base, with 8 bases remaining between them. The specimen was peripheral blood. The TCR was taken from a human donor with acute or convalescent COVID-19. The donor label of this sample is uncertain. This chain connects TRBV5-1 to TRBJ1-3; D is possibly TRBD1 (5 bases). The CDR3 DNA sequence: TGCGCCAGCAGCTCTGGGGGGTCTGGAAACACCATATATTTT. Translating gives CASSSGGSGNTIYF. Combining the CDR3 with reference TRBV5-1 and TRBJ1-3 gives the whole variable domain KAGVTQTPRYLIKTRGQQVTLSCSPISGHRSVSWYQQTPGQGLQFLFEYFSETQRNKGNFPGRFSGRQFSNSRSEMNVSTLELGDSALYLCASSSGGSGNTIYFGEGSWLTVV.